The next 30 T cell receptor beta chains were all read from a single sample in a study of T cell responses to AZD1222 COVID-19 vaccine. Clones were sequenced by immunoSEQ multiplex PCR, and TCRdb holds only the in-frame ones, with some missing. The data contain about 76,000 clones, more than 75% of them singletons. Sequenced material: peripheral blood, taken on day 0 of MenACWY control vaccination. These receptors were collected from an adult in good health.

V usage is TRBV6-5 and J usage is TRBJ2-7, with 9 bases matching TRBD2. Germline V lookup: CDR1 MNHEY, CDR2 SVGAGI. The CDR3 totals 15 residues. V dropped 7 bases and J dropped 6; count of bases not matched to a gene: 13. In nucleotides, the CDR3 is TGTGCCAGCAAATCCACCGGGACTAGCTCACCCGAGCAGTACTTC. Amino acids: CASKSTGTSSPEQYF.

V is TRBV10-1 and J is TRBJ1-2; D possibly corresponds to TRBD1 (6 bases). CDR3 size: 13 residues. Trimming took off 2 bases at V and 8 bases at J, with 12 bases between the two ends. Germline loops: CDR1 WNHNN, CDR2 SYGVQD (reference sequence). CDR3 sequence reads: CASSEGGRGGYTF. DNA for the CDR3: TGCGCCAGCAGTGAGGGGGGGCGTGGAGGCTACACCTTC.

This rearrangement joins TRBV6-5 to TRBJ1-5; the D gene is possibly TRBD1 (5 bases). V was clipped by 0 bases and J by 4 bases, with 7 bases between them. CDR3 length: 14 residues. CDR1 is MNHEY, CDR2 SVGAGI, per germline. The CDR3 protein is CASSYSGGNQPQHF. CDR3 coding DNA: TGTGCCAGCAGTTACTCGGGGGGGAATCAGCCCCAGCATTTT.

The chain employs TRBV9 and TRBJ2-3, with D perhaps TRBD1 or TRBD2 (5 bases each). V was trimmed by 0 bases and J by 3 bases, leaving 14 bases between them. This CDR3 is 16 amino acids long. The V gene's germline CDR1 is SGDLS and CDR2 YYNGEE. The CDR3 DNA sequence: TGTGCCAGCAGCGTAGGGGCAGGGACGAGGACAGATACGCAGTATTTT. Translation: CASSVGAGTRTDTQYF.

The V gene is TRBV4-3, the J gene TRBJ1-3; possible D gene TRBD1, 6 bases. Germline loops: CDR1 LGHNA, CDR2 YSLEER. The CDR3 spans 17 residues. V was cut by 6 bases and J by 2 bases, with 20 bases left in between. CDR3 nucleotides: TGCGCCAGCAGTCTAACAATAATCCGGGACACTGGAAACACCATATATTTT. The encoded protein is CASSLTIIRDTGNTIYF.

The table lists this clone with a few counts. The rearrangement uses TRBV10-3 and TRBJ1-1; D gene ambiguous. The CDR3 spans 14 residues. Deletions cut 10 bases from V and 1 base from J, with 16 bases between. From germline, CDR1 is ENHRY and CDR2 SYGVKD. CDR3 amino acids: CATSNLLRNTEAFF. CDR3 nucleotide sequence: TGTGCCACGTCGAACCTTCTCAGGAACACTGAAGCTTTCTTT.

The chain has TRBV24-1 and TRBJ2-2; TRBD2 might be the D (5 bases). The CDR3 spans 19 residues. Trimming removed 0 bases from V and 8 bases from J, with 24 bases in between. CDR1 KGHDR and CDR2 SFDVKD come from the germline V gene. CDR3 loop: CATSDLRYRAEATAGELFF. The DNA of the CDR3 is TGTGCCACCAGTGATTTGAGGTACCGAGCGGAGGCCACAGCGGGGGAGCTGTTTTTT.

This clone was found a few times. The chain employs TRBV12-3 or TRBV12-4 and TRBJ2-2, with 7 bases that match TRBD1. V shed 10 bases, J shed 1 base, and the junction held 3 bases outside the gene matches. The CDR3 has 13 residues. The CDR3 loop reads CATRDRNTGELFF. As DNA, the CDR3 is TGTGCCACACGGGACAGGAACACCGGGGAGCTGTTTTTT.

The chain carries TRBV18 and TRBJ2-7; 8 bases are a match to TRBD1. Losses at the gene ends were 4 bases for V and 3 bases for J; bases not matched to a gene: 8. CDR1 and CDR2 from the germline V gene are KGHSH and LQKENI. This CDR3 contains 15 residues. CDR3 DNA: TGTGCCAGCTCACTCCGGGACAGGAGGGGCTACGAGCAGTACTTC. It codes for CASSLRDRRGYEQYF.

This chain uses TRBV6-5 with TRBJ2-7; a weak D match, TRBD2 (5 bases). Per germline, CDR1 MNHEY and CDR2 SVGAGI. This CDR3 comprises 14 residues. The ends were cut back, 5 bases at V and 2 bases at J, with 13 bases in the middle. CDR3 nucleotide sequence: TGTGCCAGCAGTCTAGGACGGGAAACCTACGAGCAGTACTTC. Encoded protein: CASSLGRETYEQYF.

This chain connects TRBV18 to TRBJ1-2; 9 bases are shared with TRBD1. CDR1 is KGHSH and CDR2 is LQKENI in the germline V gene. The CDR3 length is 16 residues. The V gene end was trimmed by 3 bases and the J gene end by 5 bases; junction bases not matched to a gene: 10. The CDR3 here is CASSPSSIDRGYGYTF. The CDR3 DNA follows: TGTGCCAGCTCACCCAGTTCCATCGACAGGGGGTATGGCTACACCTTC.

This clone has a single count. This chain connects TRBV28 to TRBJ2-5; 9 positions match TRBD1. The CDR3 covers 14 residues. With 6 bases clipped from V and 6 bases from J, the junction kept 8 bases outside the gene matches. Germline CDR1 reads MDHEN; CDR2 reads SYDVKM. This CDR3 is CASRQTGGVKTQYF. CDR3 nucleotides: TGTGCCAGCAGACAAACAGGGGGCGTGAAGACCCAGTACTTC.

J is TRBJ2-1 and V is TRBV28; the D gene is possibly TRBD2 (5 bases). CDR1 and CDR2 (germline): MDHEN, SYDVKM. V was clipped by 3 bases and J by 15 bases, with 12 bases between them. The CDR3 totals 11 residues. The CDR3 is CASSLGPEGFF. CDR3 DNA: TGTGCCAGCAGTTTGGGCCCTGAGGGGTTCTTC.

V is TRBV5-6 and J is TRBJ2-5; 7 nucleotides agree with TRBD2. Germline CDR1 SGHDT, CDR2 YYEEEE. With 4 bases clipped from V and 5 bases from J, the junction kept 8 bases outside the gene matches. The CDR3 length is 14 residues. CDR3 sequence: CASSRGEAGETQYF. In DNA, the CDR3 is TGTGCCAGCAGCCGGGGGGAGGCAGGCGAGACCCAGTACTTC.

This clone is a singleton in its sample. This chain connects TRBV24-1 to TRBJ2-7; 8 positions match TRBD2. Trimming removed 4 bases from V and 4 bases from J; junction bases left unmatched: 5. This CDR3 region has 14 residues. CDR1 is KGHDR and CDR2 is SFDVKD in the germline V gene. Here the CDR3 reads CATSEGGRSYEQYF. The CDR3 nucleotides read TGTGCCACCAGTGAAGGCGGGAGGTCGTACGAGCAGTACTTC.

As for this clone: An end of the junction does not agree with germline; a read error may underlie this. The CDR3 reads CASSLETEKLSF. The DNA for the CDR3 is TGTGCCAGCAGCTTAGAAACAGAAAAGCTATCCTTC. The genes are TRBV7-9 and TRBJ1-2; D unclear. The germline V gene encodes CDR1 SEHNR and CDR2 FQNEAQ (reference sequence). CDR3 length: 12 residues.

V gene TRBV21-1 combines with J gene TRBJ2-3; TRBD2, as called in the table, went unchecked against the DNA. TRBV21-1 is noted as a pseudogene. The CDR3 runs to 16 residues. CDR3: CASGGLAGGAPDTQYF. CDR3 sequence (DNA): TGTGCCAGCGGGGGACTAGCGGGAGGGGCGCCAGATACGCAGTATTTT.

DNA for the CDR3: TGTGCCAGCAGTGAACCCCCTCGAGGTCAAGAGACCCAGTACTTC. This sequence encodes CASSEPPRGQETQYF. The chain has TRBV25-1 and TRBJ2-5; D remains ambiguous. CDR1 is MGHDK, CDR2 SYGVNS, per germline. The CDR3 length is 15 residues. V was clipped by 2 bases and J by 2 bases, with 12 bases between them. The complete variable domain, with remaining parts taken from reference TRBV25-1 and TRBJ2-5, reads EADIYQTPRYLVIGTGKKITLECSQTMGHDKMYWYQQDPGMELHLIHYSYGVNSTEKGDLSSESTVSRIRTEHFPLTLESARPSHTSQYLCASSEPPRGQETQYFGPGTRLLVL.

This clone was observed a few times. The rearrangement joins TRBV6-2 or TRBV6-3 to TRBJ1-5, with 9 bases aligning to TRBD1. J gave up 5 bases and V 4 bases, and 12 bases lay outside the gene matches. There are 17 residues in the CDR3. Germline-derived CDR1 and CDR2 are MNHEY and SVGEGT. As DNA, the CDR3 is TGTGCCAGCAGTTCCCCGCGGACAGGGGATCAGGATCAGCCCCAGCATTTT. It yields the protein CASSSPRTGDQDQPQHF.

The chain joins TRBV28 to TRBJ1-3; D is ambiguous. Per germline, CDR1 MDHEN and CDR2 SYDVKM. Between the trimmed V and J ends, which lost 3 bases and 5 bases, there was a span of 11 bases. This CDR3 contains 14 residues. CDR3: CASSLGASRNTIYF. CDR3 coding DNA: TGTGCCAGCAGTTTGGGCGCGTCCCGAAACACCATATATTTT.

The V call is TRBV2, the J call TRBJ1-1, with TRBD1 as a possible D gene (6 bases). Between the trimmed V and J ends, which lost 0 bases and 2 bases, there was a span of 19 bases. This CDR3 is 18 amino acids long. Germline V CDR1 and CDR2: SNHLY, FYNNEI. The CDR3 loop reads CASSEAQTGNLGNTEAFF. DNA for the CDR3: TGTGCCAGCAGTGAAGCTCAAACAGGGAACCTCGGAAACACTGAAGCTTTCTTT.

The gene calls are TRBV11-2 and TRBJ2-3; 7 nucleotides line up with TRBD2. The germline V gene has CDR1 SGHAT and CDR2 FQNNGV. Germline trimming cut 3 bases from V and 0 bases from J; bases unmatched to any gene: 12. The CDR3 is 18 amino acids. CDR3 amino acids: CASSFVAGRRSSTDTQYF. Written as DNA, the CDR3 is TGTGCCAGCAGCTTCGTAGCGGGCCGTCGTTCTAGCACAGATACGCAGTATTTT.

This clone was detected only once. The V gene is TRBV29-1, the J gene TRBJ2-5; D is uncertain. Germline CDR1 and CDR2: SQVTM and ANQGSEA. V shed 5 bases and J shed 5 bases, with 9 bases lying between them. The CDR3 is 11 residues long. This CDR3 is CSVSLPETQYF. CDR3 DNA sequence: TGCAGCGTTAGCCTCCCGGAGACCCAGTACTTC.

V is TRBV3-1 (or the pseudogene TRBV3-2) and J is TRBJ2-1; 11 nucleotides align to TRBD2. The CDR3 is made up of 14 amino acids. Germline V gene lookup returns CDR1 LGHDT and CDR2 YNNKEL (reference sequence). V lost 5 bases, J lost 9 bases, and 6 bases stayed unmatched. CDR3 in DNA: TGTGCCAGCAGCAGTAGCGGGAGGGCCGGTGAGCAGTTCTTC. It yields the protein CASSSSGRAGEQFF.

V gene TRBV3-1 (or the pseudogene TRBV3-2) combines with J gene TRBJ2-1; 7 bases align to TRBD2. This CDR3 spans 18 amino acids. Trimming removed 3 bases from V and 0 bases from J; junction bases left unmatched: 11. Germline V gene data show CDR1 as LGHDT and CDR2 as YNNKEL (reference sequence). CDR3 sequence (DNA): TGTGCCAGCAGCCAGACTAGCAAAGTACTCAGCTCCTACAATGAGCAGTTCTTC. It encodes CASSQTSKVLSSYNEQFF.

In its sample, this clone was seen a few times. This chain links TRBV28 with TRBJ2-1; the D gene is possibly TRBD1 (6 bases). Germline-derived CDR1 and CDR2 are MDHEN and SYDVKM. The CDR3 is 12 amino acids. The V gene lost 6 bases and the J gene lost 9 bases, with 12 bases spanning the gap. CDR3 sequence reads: CASSTGPGEQFF. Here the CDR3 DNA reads TGTGCCAGCAGCACAGGGCCTGGTGAGCAGTTCTTC. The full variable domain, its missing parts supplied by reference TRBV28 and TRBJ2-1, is DVKVTQSSRYLVKRTGEKVFLECVQDMDHENMFWYRQDPGLGLRLIYFSYDVKMKEKGDIPEGYSVSREKKERFSLILESASTNQTSMYLCASSTGPGEQFFGPGTRLTVL.

CDR3 in amino acids: CATYSGAGEGSKQFF. The DNA of the CDR3 is TGTGCCACCTACTCAGGGGCGGGAGAAGGGAGTAAGCAGTTCTTC. The J gene is TRBJ2-1, the V gene TRBV19; tentative D call: TRBD2 (7 bases). The CDR3 runs 15 residues. V was clipped by 10 bases and J by 11 bases, with 27 bases between them. Germline V gives CDR1 LNHDA, CDR2 SQIVND (reference sequence). The whole variable domain, filled in from reference TRBV19 and TRBJ2-1, reads DGGITQSPKYLFRKEGQNVTLSCEQNLNHDAMYWYRQDPGQGLRLIYYSQIVNDFQKGDIAEGYSVSREKKESFPLTVTSAQKNPTAFYLCATYSGAGEGSKQFFGPGTRLTVL.

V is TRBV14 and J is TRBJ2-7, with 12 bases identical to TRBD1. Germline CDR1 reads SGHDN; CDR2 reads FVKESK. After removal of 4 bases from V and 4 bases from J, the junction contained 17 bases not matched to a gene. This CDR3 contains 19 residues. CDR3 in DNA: TGTGCCAGCAGCCTTGAACCCGGGACAGGGGGCCTCATAGCTTACGAGCAGTACTTC. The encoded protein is CASSLEPGTGGLIAYEQYF.

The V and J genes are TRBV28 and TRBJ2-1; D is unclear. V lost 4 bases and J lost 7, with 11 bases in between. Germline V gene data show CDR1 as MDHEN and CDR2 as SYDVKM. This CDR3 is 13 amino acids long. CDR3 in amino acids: CASSSARPNEQFF. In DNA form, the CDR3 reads TGTGCCAGCAGTTCCGCAAGGCCTAATGAGCAGTTCTTC.

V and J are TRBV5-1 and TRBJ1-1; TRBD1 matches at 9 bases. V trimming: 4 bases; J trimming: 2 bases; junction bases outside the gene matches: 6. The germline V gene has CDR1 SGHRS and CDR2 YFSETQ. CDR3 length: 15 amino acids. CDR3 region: CASSLQQGANTEAFF. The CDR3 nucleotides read TGCGCCAGCAGCCTTCAACAGGGGGCTAACACTGAAGCTTTCTTT.